These 26 T cell receptor beta chains share one sample of origin, sequenced in a study of T cell changes during pregnancy in multiple sclerosis. Method: immunoSEQ multiplex PCR; TCRdb's copy keeps in-frame clones and lacks some. The sample shows 35,000 to 50,000 clones, around 90% of them seen only once. Material: CD4+ T cells from peripheral blood mononuclear cells, obtained in the second trimester of pregnancy. The receptors stem from a female donor with multiple sclerosis, enrolled in a pregnancy study.

The chain combines TRBV7-9 with TRBJ2-6; 7 bases line up with TRBD1. The germline gives CDR1 SEHNR, CDR2 FQNEAQ (reference sequence). J lost 0 bases, V lost 3 bases, and 8 bases had no gene match. This CDR3 region has 18 residues. The CDR3 DNA reads TGTGCCAGCAGCTTGCCGACAGGGCCGAGCTCTGGGGCCAACGTCCTGACTTTC. Translating it yields CASSLPTGPSSGANVLTF. Full variable domain (outside the CDR3, taken from reference TRBV7-9 and TRBJ2-6): DTGVSQNPRHKITKRGQNVTFRCDPISEHNRLYWYRQTLGQGPEFLTYFQNEAQLEKSRLLSDRFSAERPKGSFSTLEIQRTEQGDSAMYLCASSLPTGPSSGANVLTFGAGSRLTVL.

The chain uses TRBV7-9 and TRBJ2-2, with 12 bases lining up with TRBD1. V gave up 4 bases and J gave up 6 bases; unmatched junction bases: 6. The germline V gene has CDR1 SEHNR and CDR2 FQNEAQ (reference sequence). The CDR3 spans 16 residues. CDR3 DNA sequence: TGTGCCAGCAGCTCACGGGGACAGGGGGCGGCCGGGGAGCTGTTTTTT. As protein: CASSSRGQGAAGELFF.

The CDR3 nucleotides are TGCGCCAGTACCGGGACAGGGCCTGGGTCAGGCTACACCTTC. Residues: CASTGTGPGSGYTF. The J gene is TRBJ1-2, the V gene TRBV5-1, with 9 bases identical to TRBD1. The junction had 13 bases not matched to a gene; V was cut back by 8 bases and J by 8 bases. The CDR3 runs 14 residues. Looked up from germline, CDR1 is SGHRS and CDR2 is YFSETQ.

V gene TRBV7-2 combines with J gene TRBJ2-7; tentative D call: TRBD1 (6 bases). The germline CDR1 and CDR2 sequences are SGHTA and FQGNSA. The CDR3 contains 15 residues. V shed 5 bases and J shed 7 bases, with 21 bases lying between them. Here the CDR3 reads CASSPRLGGALEQYF. The CDR3 DNA follows: TGTGCCAGCAGCCCCCGGCTTGGGGGCGCCCTTGAGCAGTACTTC.

This clone was recorded once. The chain has TRBV6-5 and TRBJ1-5, with 7 bases lining up with TRBD1. This CDR3 comprises 14 residues. The junction had 6 bases not matched to a gene; V was cut back by 2 bases and J by 8 bases. From germline, CDR1 is MNHEY and CDR2 SVGAGI. The CDR3 sequence is CASSYAQGMEPQHF. The CDR3 coding sequence is TGTGCCAGCAGTTACGCACAGGGGATGGAGCCCCAGCATTTT.

Turning to this clone: A junction boundary mismatches the germline segment, possibly from a read error. The V call is TRBV2, the J call TRBJ2-5; D gene unclear. Germline lookup yields CDR1 SNHLY and CDR2 FYNNEI. The length of the CDR3 is 10 residues. CDR3 sequence reads: CASSEARLHF. The CDR3 DNA sequence: TGTGCCAGCAGTGAAGCGCGTCTCCACTTC.

This chain links TRBV7-9 with TRBJ2-2; TRBD1 matches at 9 bases. Germline values: CDR1 SEHNR, CDR2 FQNEAQ (reference sequence). This CDR3 has 15 residues. J gave up 8 bases and V 5 bases, and 9 bases lay outside the gene matches. The CDR3 loop is CASSKSGTGLGELFF. As DNA, the CDR3 is TGTGCCAGCAGCAAATCCGGGACAGGGTTAGGGGAGCTGTTTTTT.

The V call is TRBV4-3, the J call TRBJ2-3; TRBD2 matches at 9 bases. The CDR3 is made up of 14 amino acids. V lost 10 bases, J lost 2 bases, and 7 bases stayed unmatched. Germline V lookup: CDR1 LGHNA, CDR2 YSLEER. The CDR3 DNA sequence: TGCGCCATCTCAGCTAGCGGGATCACAGATACGCAGTATTTT. Translated, it gives CAISASGITDTQYF.

The rearrangement joins TRBV27 to TRBJ2-7; TRBD1 might be the D (6 bases). The CDR3 is 14 residues long. Between the trimmed V and J ends, which lost 6 bases and 3 bases, there was a span of 15 bases. Germline lookup yields CDR1 MNHEY and CDR2 SMNVEV (reference sequence). CDR3 amino acids: CASRRQGFSYEQYF. The CDR3 nucleotides are TGTGCCAGCAGAAGGCAGGGGTTTAGCTACGAGCAGTACTTC.

V and J are TRBV28 and TRBJ2-3, with 7 nucleotides matching TRBD2. The germline V gene has CDR1 MDHEN and CDR2 SYDVKM. This CDR3 is 15 amino acids long. V trimming: 3 bases; J trimming: 0 bases; junction bases outside the gene matches: 3. The CDR3 is CASSFSRGSTDTQYF. The CDR3 nucleotides read TGTGCCAGCAGTTTTTCGCGGGGGAGCACAGATACGCAGTATTTT.

This chain links TRBV27 with TRBJ2-4; TRBD2 matches at 13 bases. CDR3 size: 19 residues. Germline V gene sequence: CDR1 MNHEY, CDR2 SMNVEV (reference sequence). V was clipped by 6 bases and J by 0 bases; unmatched bases: 11. Here the CDR3 DNA reads TGTGCCAGCAGGGATCTACTAGCGGGAGGGAGTCTAGCCAAAAACATTCAGTACTTC. It specifies CASRDLLAGGSLAKNIQYF.

This chain connects TRBV4-3 to TRBJ2-3; TRBD2 is a possible D gene (6 bases). CDR1 LGHNA and CDR2 YSLEER come from the germline V gene. V lost 0 bases, J lost 0 bases, and 7 bases lay in between. This CDR3 comprises 15 residues. The CDR3 protein is CASSQEGTSTDTQYF. The CDR3 DNA reads as TGCGCCAGCAGCCAAGAGGGGACTAGCACAGATACGCAGTATTTT.

The rearrangement links TRBV30 to TRBJ2-7; 7 nucleotides match TRBD2. The V segment lost 0 bases and the J segment 0 bases; nucleotides outside the gene matches: 5. Per the germline V gene, CDR1 is GTSNPN and CDR2 is SVGIG (reference sequence). This CDR3 spans 15 amino acids. CDR3 sequence: CAWSVGLVTSYEQYF. The CDR3 nucleotides read TGTGCCTGGAGTGTCGGACTAGTTACCTCCTACGAGCAGTACTTC.

The rearrangement uses TRBV4-3 and TRBJ2-3, with D tentatively TRBD1 (6 bases). CDR3 size: 14 residues. Germline CDR1 LGHNA, CDR2 YSLEER. V was trimmed by 0 bases and J by 3 bases, leaving 7 bases between them. CDR3 sequence: CASSQDRGTDTQYF. CDR3 sequence (DNA): TGCGCCAGCAGCCAAGATAGGGGGACAGATACGCAGTATTTT.

V usage is TRBV18 and J usage is TRBJ2-5; no firm D call. The CDR3 totals 12 residues. Germline V gene lookup returns CDR1 KGHSH and CDR2 LQKENI. V lost 2 bases, J lost 3 bases, and 4 bases lay in between. Here the CDR3 reads CASSPFKETQYF. CDR3 DNA sequence: TGTGCCAGCTCACCATTTAAAGAGACCCAGTACTTC. The full variable domain, completed using reference TRBV18 and TRBJ2-5, is NAGVMQNPRHLVRRRGQEARLRCSPMKGHSHVYWYRQLPEEGLKFMVYLQKENIIDESGMPKERFSAEFPKEGPSILRIQQVVRGDSAAYFCASSPFKETQYFGPGTRLLVL.

The rearrangement joins TRBV2 to TRBJ2-7; 11 bases are a match to TRBD2. This CDR3 has 14 amino acids. Germline V CDR1 and CDR2: SNHLY, FYNNEI. V shed 6 bases and J 0 bases; nucleotides not matched to a gene: 1. Written as DNA, the CDR3 is TGTGCCAGCAGGGGACTAGCGGCCTCCTACGAGCAGTACTTC. It specifies CASRGLAASYEQYF.

The genes are TRBV6-4 and TRBJ1-2; possibly TRBD1 for D (5 bases). Germline CDR1 MRHNA, CDR2 SNTAGT. V was pared by 5 bases and J by 4 bases, with 17 bases between. The CDR3 spans 15 residues. CDR3 sequence (DNA): TGTGCCAGCAGTCCGGAGGGTCGCCAGGGCTATGGCTACACCTTC. Its translation is CASSPEGRQGYGYTF.

The chain couples TRBV30 to TRBJ2-3; 13 nucleotides line up with TRBD2. Germline V gene data show CDR1 as GTSNPN and CDR2 as SVGIG (reference sequence). The CDR3 totals 15 residues. J was trimmed by 3 bases and V by 4 bases; bases with no gene match: 4. The CDR3 region has the DNA TGTGCCTGGACACCGGGACTAGCGGGAACAGATACGCAGTATTTT. It translates to CAWTPGLAGTDTQYF.

This chain joins TRBV18 and TRBJ1-4, with D maybe TRBD1 (5 bases). Germline CDR1 is KGHSH and CDR2 is LQKENI. Trimming took off 6 bases at V and 7 bases at J, with 18 bases between the two ends. CDR3 length equals 15 residues. The CDR3 loop reads CASSLKRGEGEKLFF. CDR3 DNA sequence: TGTGCCAGCTCCCTCAAGAGAGGGGAGGGTGAAAAACTGTTTTTT.

Concerning this clone: Other DNA sequences in the same sample also yield this CDR3. The chain uses TRBV5-1 and TRBJ2-3, with a weak D call TRBD1 (5 bases). The V end lost 0 bases, the J end lost 2 bases, and 10 bases lay between the germline ends. The CDR3 runs to 15 residues. In germline, CDR1 is SGHRS, CDR2 YFSETQ. The DNA of the CDR3 is TGCGCCAGCAGCTTGGGGCAGGGCTCCACAGATACGCAGTATTTT. Translation gives CASSLGQGSTDTQYF.

This clone occurred once. The genes are TRBV18 and TRBJ2-3; 9 bases line up with TRBD2. The CDR3 runs to 16 residues. Germline-derived CDR1 and CDR2 are KGHSH and LQKENI. V shed 4 bases, J shed 4 bases, and the junction held 9 bases outside the gene matches. The CDR3 sequence: CASSLTKGLASDTQYF. CDR3 nucleotides: TGTGCCAGCTCACTCACAAAGGGACTAGCCTCAGATACGCAGTATTTT.

The chain links TRBV4-2 to TRBJ2-1, with 7 bases matching TRBD2. Germline V gives CDR1 LGHNA, CDR2 YNFKEQ. The CDR3 totals 16 residues. The V and J ends lost 0 bases and 7 bases, in that order; junction bases with no gene match: 9. CDR3 sequence reads: CASSQDWASGRNEQFF. Here the CDR3 DNA reads TGTGCCAGCAGCCAAGATTGGGCTAGCGGACGTAATGAGCAGTTCTTC.

The genes are TRBV28 and TRBJ1-1; 7 nucleotides agree with TRBD1. The J segment lost 4 bases and the V segment lost 8 bases, leaving 7 bases of the junction unmatched. CDR3 length: 13 amino acids. CDR1 and CDR2 (germline): MDHEN, SYDVKM. The CDR3 sequence is CASVGGLGTEAFF. CDR3 coding DNA: TGTGCCAGCGTAGGGGGCTTAGGCACTGAAGCTTTCTTT. Complete variable domain (other parts from reference TRBV28 and TRBJ1-1): DVKVTQSSRYLVKRTGEKVFLECVQDMDHENMFWYRQDPGLGLRLIYFSYDVKMKEKGDIPEGYSVSREKKERFSLILESASTNQTSMYLCASVGGLGTEAFFGQGTRLTVV.

V gene TRBV28 combines with J gene TRBJ2-1; a possible D gene is TRBD2 (7 bases). The V gene's germline CDR1 is MDHEN and CDR2 SYDVKM. V shed 3 bases and J shed 6 bases, with 15 bases lying between them. CDR3 length equals 15 residues. CDR3 nucleotide sequence: TGTGCCAGCAGTTTCCTTCTAGGGGGGGGCAATGAGCAGTTCTTC. Translating it yields CASSFLLGGGNEQFF.

This clone was observed a single time. J is TRBJ2-1 and V is TRBV11-3, with TRBD2 matching over 9 bases. V gave up 3 bases and J gave up 5 bases; unmatched junction bases: 5. In germline, CDR1 is SGHNT, CDR2 YENEEA. CDR3 size: 15 residues. In nucleotides, the CDR3 is TGTGCCAGCAGCTTGATTGCTAGCGGGGACAATGAGCAGTTCTTC. It is translated as CASSLIASGDNEQFF. The whole variable domain, remainder taken from reference TRBV11-3 and TRBJ2-1, is EAGVVQSPRYKIIEKKQPVAFWCNPISGHNTLYWYLQNLGQGPELLIRYENEEAVDDSQLPKDRFSAERLKGVDSTLKIQPAELGDSAVYLCASSLIASGDNEQFFGPGTRLTVL.

The rearrangement joins TRBV14 to TRBJ1-2, with D tentatively TRBD1 (6 bases). The germline gives CDR1 SGHDN, CDR2 FVKESK. Trimming pared 4 bases from V and 7 bases from J, leaving 13 bases between. The CDR3 has 13 residues. The CDR3 coding sequence is TGTGCCAGCAGCCCCGGACAGCATCGTGGCTACACCTTC. Translated: CASSPGQHRGYTF. Filled out from reference TRBV14 and TRBJ1-2, the complete variable domain reads EAGVTQFPSHSVIEKGQTVTLRCDPISGHDNLYWYRRVMGKEIKFLLHFVKESKQDESGMPNNRFLAERTGGTYSTLKVQPAELEDSGVYFCASSPGQHRGYTFGSGTRLTVV.